Below are 23 T cell receptor beta chains sequenced from a single sample in a study of control samples from healthy donors and cancer patients. The data were produced by immunoSEQ multiplex PCR, yet TCRdb's version contains in-frame clones alone and is incomplete. The sample holds over 85,000 clones, 88% seen once. Material: PBMCs. These receptor sequences come from a woman aged 60-75 years with lung cancer.

The chain carries TRBV19 and TRBJ1-5; 9 bases map to TRBD1. CDR1 is LNHDA, CDR2 SQIVND, per germline (reference sequence). V dropped 5 bases and J dropped 3; count of bases not matched to a gene: 5. This CDR3 is 15 amino acids long. The CDR3 DNA follows: TGTGCCAGTAGTTCCGGGACAGGGTTCAATCAGCCCCAGCATTTT. This encodes CASSSGTGFNQPQHF.

The chain has TRBV5-1 and TRBJ2-1; 11 bases fit TRBD2. V shed 4 bases and J 3 bases; nucleotides not matched to a gene: 6. The germline gives CDR1 SGHRS, CDR2 YFSETQ. This CDR3 spans 16 amino acids. CDR3 in DNA: TGCGCCAGCAGCCGTACTAGCGGGGGAGTCTACAATGAGCAGTTCTTC. Amino acids: CASSRTSGGVYNEQFF. The full variable domain, its missing parts supplied by reference TRBV5-1 and TRBJ2-1, is KAGVTQTPRYLIKTRGQQVTLSCSPISGHRSVSWYQQTPGQGLQFLFEYFSETQRNKGNFPGRFSGRQFSNSRSEMNVSTLELGDSALYLCASSRTSGGVYNEQFFGPGTRLTVL.

V usage is TRBV10-2 and J usage is TRBJ2-1; tentatively, D is TRBD1 (5 bases). Deletions cut 4 bases from V and 2 bases from J, with 9 bases between. Germline V gene data show CDR1 as WSHSY and CDR2 as SAAADI. CDR3 length: 14 residues. CDR3 in DNA: TGCGCCAGCAGTGCACAGGCGGCCTACAATGAGCAGTTCTTC. Translating gives CASSAQAAYNEQFF.

This clone appeared a single time. The rearrangement uses TRBV28 and TRBJ1-1, with D unclear. The CDR3 length is 12 residues. Trimming took 2 bases from V and 11 from J, leaving 12 bases between them. The germline CDR1 and CDR2 sequences are MDHEN and SYDVKM. Here the CDR3 reads CASSLIAKDAFF. The DNA for the CDR3 is TGTGCCAGCAGTTTAATCGCGAAGGACGCTTTCTTT.

This clone was seen only once. The CDR3 sequence is CASSLDHIQTYEQYF. The DNA for the CDR3 is TGTGCCAGCAGCTTAGATCATATCCAGACCTACGAGCAGTACTTC. The rearrangement uses TRBV11-2 and TRBJ2-7; no definite D call. CDR3 length: 15 residues. V gave up 0 bases and J gave up 2 bases, with 11 bases separating them. Germline V gene sequence: CDR1 SGHAT, CDR2 FQNNGV.

The rearrangement links TRBV7-2 to TRBJ1-5; D is undetermined. Trimming left V 5 bases short and J 5 bases short, with 16 bases between. The germline gives CDR1 SGHTA, CDR2 FQGNSA. CDR3 length equals 15 residues. This CDR3 is CASSPNSQLYQPQHF. The CDR3 region has the DNA TGTGCCAGCAGCCCCAATTCCCAATTGTATCAGCCCCAGCATTTT.

The chain has TRBV28 and TRBJ2-4; D unresolved. This CDR3 has 18 residues. Germline loops: CDR1 MDHEN, CDR2 SYDVKM. V gave up 2 bases and J gave up 0 bases, with 17 bases separating them. The CDR3 sequence is CASSLGPRASLAKNIQYF. The CDR3 DNA reads TGTGCCAGCAGTTTAGGGCCCCGGGCCAGTCTAGCCAAAAACATTCAGTACTTC.

This chain uses TRBV27 with TRBJ2-7, with 7 bases aligning to TRBD1. Trimming at V came to 8 bases and at J to 3 bases, leaving 10 bases not matched to a gene. Germline assignment: CDR1 MNHEY and CDR2 SMNVEV (reference sequence). The CDR3 length is 14 residues. The CDR3 region is CASWGTDQGYEQYF. In DNA form, the CDR3 reads TGTGCCAGCTGGGGGACAGACCAGGGCTACGAGCAGTACTTC.

J is TRBJ2-2 and V is TRBV10-3, with D possibly being TRBD1 or TRBD2 (5 bases each). The CDR3 has 15 amino acids. Trimming took off 7 bases at V and 0 bases at J, with 12 bases between the two ends. Germline V gene data show CDR1 as ENHRY and CDR2 as SYGVKD. This CDR3 is CAITRDGSNTGELFF. The DNA for the CDR3 is TGTGCCATCACCAGGGACGGATCGAACACCGGGGAGCTGTTTTTT.

The chain has TRBV5-1 and TRBJ1-1; the D is unclear. The CDR3 contains 12 residues. CDR1 and CDR2 (germline): SGHRS, YFSETQ. Trimming stripped 6 bases from V and 1 base from J, with 7 bases between. CDR3 DNA: TGCGCCAGCATAGGGCAGAACACTGAAGCTTTCTTT. Encoded protein: CASIGQNTEAFF.

This clone was seen more than once but under ten times. The DNA of the CDR3 is TGTGCCAGCAGCTTAAACCCGGGGGATGGAAATCAGCCCCAGCATTTT. Its protein product is CASSLNPGDGNQPQHF. This sequence joins TRBV5-8 and TRBJ1-5; D possibly corresponds to TRBD1 (5 bases). CDR3 length equals 16 residues. Trimming stripped 2 bases from V and 4 bases from J, with 16 bases between. Germline-derived CDR1 and CDR2 are SGHTS and YDEGEE.

This clone was counted once. The chain employs TRBV29-1 and TRBJ2-3; perhaps TRBD1 as D (5 bases). Germline loops: CDR1 SQVTM, CDR2 ANQGSEA. The V end lost 3 bases, the J end lost 2 bases, and 15 bases lay between the germline ends. The CDR3 is 15 amino acids. Here the CDR3 reads CSVDPEQELTDTQYF. The CDR3 nucleotides read TGCAGCGTTGACCCCGAACAGGAACTCACAGATACGCAGTATTTT.

This chain connects TRBV18 to TRBJ2-7; possibly TRBD2 for D (5 bases). The germline V and J ends were trimmed by 4 bases and 3 bases, with 13 bases remaining between them. Germline V CDR1 and CDR2: KGHSH, LQKENI. The CDR3 sequence is 14 residues long. The CDR3 protein is CASSLREQNYEQYF. The CDR3 DNA reads TGTGCCAGCTCACTTCGGGAACAGAACTACGAGCAGTACTTC.

The chain links TRBV11-3 to TRBJ1-2, with no clear D. This CDR3 region has 14 residues. The V end lost 0 bases, the J end lost 3 bases, and 8 bases lay between the germline ends. Germline CDR1 and CDR2: SGHNT and YENEEA. CDR3 protein: CASSLDSPHYGYTF. DNA of the CDR3: TGTGCCAGCAGCTTAGATTCACCCCACTATGGCTACACCTTC. Variable domain in full (rest from reference TRBV11-3 and TRBJ1-2): EAGVVQSPRYKIIEKKQPVAFWCNPISGHNTLYWYLQNLGQGPELLIRYENEEAVDDSQLPKDRFSAERLKGVDSTLKIQPAELGDSAVYLCASSLDSPHYGYTFGSGTRLTVV.

This clone has a single count. The rearrangement joins TRBV6-5 to TRBJ1-3, with a possible D match to TRBD1 (5 bases). The CDR3 covers 16 residues. CDR1 and CDR2 (germline): MNHEY, SVGAGI. The V end was cut by 0 bases, the J end by 0 bases, with 9 bases between. Here the CDR3 reads CASSYSGQGSGNTIYF. The CDR3 region has the DNA TGTGCCAGCAGTTACTCGGGCCAGGGCTCTGGAAACACCATATATTTT.

This chain joins TRBV7-3 and TRBJ2-3, with D uncertain. CDR1 and CDR2 (germline): SGHTA, FQGTGA. CDR3 length equals 15 residues. With 2 bases removed from V and 3 bases from J, the gap between germline ends came to 12 bases. CDR3 DNA sequence: TGTGCCAGCAGCTTATACGGCCTTAGGACAGATACGCAGTATTTT. Amino acid sequence: CASSLYGLRTDTQYF.

This chain connects TRBV10-3 to TRBJ1-5; possibly TRBD1 for D (5 bases). The CDR3 is 14 amino acids. Per the germline V gene, CDR1 is ENHRY and CDR2 is SYGVKD. The V gene lost 8 bases and the J gene lost 4 bases, with 15 bases spanning the gap. This CDR3 is CAIRAAGPNQPQHF. CDR3 in DNA: TGTGCCATCCGAGCGGCAGGGCCAAATCAGCCCCAGCATTTT.

The V gene is TRBV6-5, the J gene TRBJ2-7, with 11 bases fitting TRBD1. V lost 7 bases to trimming and J lost 6 bases; unmatched junction nucleotides: 5. CDR1 and CDR2 (germline): MNHEY, SVGAGI. The CDR3 has 13 amino acids. This CDR3 is CASMGTGGREQYF. The CDR3 nucleotides are TGTGCCAGCATGGGGACAGGGGGGCGCGAGCAGTACTTC.

The chain joins TRBV12-3 or TRBV12-4 to TRBJ2-7; D unclear. This CDR3 comprises 12 residues. The V and J ends lost 4 bases and 7 bases respectively, with 11 bases between them. The CDR3 sequence is CASSSQEYEQYF. In DNA, the CDR3 is TGTGCCAGCAGTTCACAAGAGTATGAGCAGTACTTC.

The V gene is TRBV21-1, the J gene TRBJ1-1. TRBV21-1 is reported as a pseudogene. This CDR3 region has 16 residues. CDR3 in amino acids: CASSKVPRQLNTEAFF. DNA for the CDR3: TGTGCCAGCAGCAAAGTGCCTCGGCAGTTGAACACTGAAGCTTTCTTT.

The chain has TRBV19 and TRBJ1-2, with 8 bases identical to TRBD1. V lost 5 bases and J lost 7; bases outside the gene matches: 12. Germline CDR1 and CDR2: LNHDA and SQIVND (reference sequence). This CDR3 spans 15 amino acids. The CDR3: CASSVSGQEYGGYTF. The CDR3 region has the DNA TGTGCCAGTAGTGTATCGGGACAGGAATACGGTGGCTACACCTTC.

The rearrangement joins TRBV2 to TRBJ2-5; D remains unclear. The germline V and J ends were trimmed by 4 bases and 1 base, with 13 bases remaining between them. Germline CDR1 reads SNHLY; CDR2 reads FYNNEI. This CDR3 is 15 amino acids long. CDR3 coding DNA: TGTGCCAGCAGTGGCCAGCGCAAAACCCAAGAGACCCAGTACTTC. It specifies CASSGQRKTQETQYF.

V is TRBV10-3 and J is TRBJ2-3, with 14 bases lining up with TRBD2. The V gene's germline CDR1 is ENHRY and CDR2 SYGVKD. The V gene end was trimmed by 2 bases and the J gene end by 0 bases; junction bases not matched to a gene: 10. The CDR3 has 20 residues. The CDR3 spells CAISEPTGLAGVSSTDTQYF. CDR3 bases: TGTGCCATCAGTGAGCCGACGGGACTAGCGGGGGTCTCTAGCACAGATACGCAGTATTTT.